The 27 T cell receptor beta chains given below trace back to one sample, sequenced in a study of cytomegalovirus exposure and HLA in healthy donors. PCR primers comprised 60 Vbeta and 13 Jbeta primers. Only in-frame clones appear in the TCRdb table, and some are missing; sequencing was by immunoSEQ multiplex PCR. The sample lists 150,000 to 200,000 clones, approximately 72% occurring once. Sample: PBMCs. These receptors were taken from a man between 40 and 49 years old in good health and CMV-seropositive.

The chain joins TRBV5-4 to TRBJ1-1; D gene ambiguous. Germline CDR1 and CDR2: SGHNT and YYREEE (reference sequence). The CDR3 totals 17 residues. The V end was cut by 0 bases, the J end by 0 bases, with 15 bases between. This chain's CDR3 is CASSLAAAVHMNTEAFF. The DNA for the CDR3 is TGTGCCAGCAGCTTGGCGGCGGCAGTTCACATGAACACTGAAGCTTTCTTT. The full variable domain, completed using reference TRBV5-4 and TRBJ1-1, is ETGVTQSPTHLIKTRGQQVTLRCSSQSGHNTVSWYQQALGQGPQFIFQYYREEENGRGNFPPRFSGLQFPNYSSELNVNALELDDSALYLCASSLAAAVHMNTEAFFGQGTRLTVV.

As to this clone: The sample holds other DNA sequences that translate to the same CDR3. This chain uses TRBV7-3 with TRBJ2-1, with 9 bases that match TRBD2. The germline gives CDR1 SGHTA, CDR2 FQGTGA. V lost 5 bases and J lost 1; bases outside the gene matches: 6. The CDR3 extends over 16 amino acids. CDR3 in DNA: TGTGCCAGCAGCCCTAACAGCGGGGGGTCCTACAATGAGCAGTTCTTC. This translates into CASSPNSGGSYNEQFF.

This chain links TRBV7-2 with TRBJ2-7, with 11 bases lining up with TRBD2. Germline CDR1 SGHTA, CDR2 FQGNSA. This CDR3 is built from 16 residues. Trimming took 5 bases from V and 4 from J; bases not matched to a gene: 10. CDR3 protein: CASSPGEVAGGYEQYF. The CDR3 bases are TGTGCCAGCAGCCCGGGGGAGGTAGCGGGGGGGTACGAGCAGTACTTC.

The chain uses TRBV5-4 and TRBJ2-7, with D maybe TRBD2 (6 bases). The CDR3 length is 15 residues. Germline CDR1 reads SGHNT; CDR2 reads YYREEE (reference sequence). V lost 6 bases, J lost 3 bases, and 19 bases lay in between. CDR3 bases: TGTGCCAGCACCATTCGGGGCCTTAGCGGCTACGAGCAGTACTTC. Protein: CASTIRGLSGYEQYF.

The chain uses TRBV4-3 and TRBJ2-6; 8 bases are a match to TRBD1. The CDR3 extends over 19 amino acids. Per germline, CDR1 LGHNA and CDR2 YSLEER. Trimming at V came to 4 bases and at J to 2 bases, leaving 13 bases not matched to a gene. In DNA form, the CDR3 reads TGCGCCAGCAGCCGTAGCCCCGCGGCAGGGGGCGCTGGGGCCAACGTCCTGACTTTC. Protein product: CASSRSPAAGGAGANVLTF.

A single count supports this clone. CDR3 amino acids: CASSQTGGPDTQYF. The CDR3 DNA reads as TGCGCCAGCAGCCAGACAGGGGGTCCCGATACGCAGTATTTT. The chain couples TRBV4-1 to TRBJ2-3; the match to TRBD1 covers 9 bases. Germline V gives CDR1 MGHRA, CDR2 YSYEKL. V trimming: 3 bases; J trimming: 6 bases; junction bases outside the gene matches: 4. This CDR3 has 14 amino acids.

This rearrangement joins TRBV5-4 to TRBJ2-7; 10 nucleotides agree with TRBD1. V was pared by 4 bases and J by 7 bases, with 5 bases of the junction left unmatched. The CDR3 extends over 13 amino acids. The V gene's germline CDR1 is SGHNT and CDR2 YYREEE (reference sequence). CDR3 nucleotide sequence: TGTGCCAGCAGCGGGACAGGGGTCGAGGAGCAGTACTTC. Protein product: CASSGTGVEEQYF.

This clone was counted between two and nine times. The chain uses TRBV6-5 and TRBJ1-4, with 8 positions matching TRBD1. CDR3 length: 15 amino acids. The V gene's germline CDR1 is MNHEY and CDR2 SVGAGI. Trimming took 4 bases from V and 7 from J; bases not matched to a gene: 8. The CDR3 reads CASSSPGQAIEKLFF. The CDR3 nucleotides are TGTGCCAGCAGTTCTCCGGGACAGGCCATTGAAAAACTGTTTTTT.

This clone was counted a few times. The V gene is TRBV6-1, the J gene TRBJ1-5; TRBD1 is a possible D gene (5 bases). Per the germline V gene, CDR1 is MNHNS and CDR2 is SASEGT. CDR3 length equals 17 residues. Trimming cost V 6 bases and J 6 bases, with 24 bases left between them. The CDR3 here is CASSEKSGLQGSQPQHF. In DNA form, the CDR3 reads TGTGCCAGCAGCGAAAAATCGGGACTCCAAGGTAGTCAGCCCCAGCATTTT.

There are a few counts of this clone. The genes are TRBV11-2 and TRBJ1-1, with D maybe TRBD1 (5 bases). Trimming left V 1 base short and J 4 bases short, with 16 bases between. Germline loops: CDR1 SGHAT, CDR2 FQNNGV. The CDR3 loop spans 16 amino acids. The CDR3 nucleotides are TGTGCCAGCAGCTTAGGAGACAGAGGCCCGAGCACTGAAGCTTTCTTT. Amino acid sequence: CASSLGDRGPSTEAFF.

The J gene is TRBJ2-6, the V gene TRBV15, with 9 nucleotides matching TRBD1. Germline lookup yields CDR1 LNHNV and CDR2 YYDKDF (reference sequence). J lost 0 bases, V lost 7 bases, and 10 bases had no gene match. CDR3 length: 18 residues. DNA for the CDR3: TGTGCCACCAACAAGAACAGGGGGCAGAGCTCTGGGGCCAACGTCCTGACTTTC. This encodes CATNKNRGQSSGANVLTF. The whole variable domain, remainder taken from reference TRBV15 and TRBJ2-6, is DAMVIQNPRYQVTQFGKPVTLSCSQTLNHNVMYWYQQKSSQAPKLLFHYYDKDFNNEADTPDNFQSRRPNTSFCFLDIRSPGLGDTAMYLCATNKNRGQSSGANVLTFGAGSRLTVL.

The chain uses TRBV30 and TRBJ1-6; perhaps TRBD1 as D (5 bases). Between the trimmed V and J ends, which lost 4 bases and 6 bases, there was a span of 19 bases. The CDR3 runs 16 residues. Germline CDR1 is GTSNPN and CDR2 is SVGIG (reference sequence). The CDR3 sequence is CAWTEGSGTFNSPLHF. The CDR3 nucleotides are TGTGCCTGGACTGAGGGTAGCGGGACTTTTAATTCACCCCTCCACTTT.

The chain carries TRBV2 and TRBJ1-1; 9 bases line up with TRBD1. This CDR3 is built from 11 residues. Unmatched junction bases numbered 1, after V lost 6 bases and J lost 8 bases. The germline V gene encodes CDR1 SNHLY and CDR2 FYNNEI. CDR3 in amino acids: CASRTGGEAFF. The CDR3 coding sequence is TGTGCCAGCAGGACAGGGGGGGAAGCTTTCTTT.

This sequence joins TRBV9 and TRBJ1-4, with D possibly being TRBD1 (5 bases). V lost 0 bases and J 8 bases, leaving 14 bases between the germline ends. The CDR3 consists of 15 residues. Germline V gene sequence: CDR1 SGDLS, CDR2 YYNGEE. DNA of the CDR3: TGTGCCAGCAGCGTAGAGTCGGGGGAGGGGGAAAAACTGTTTTTT. Translated, it gives CASSVESGEGEKLFF.

This clone appeared a few times. The chain has TRBV6-6 and TRBJ2-4; D is unresolved. V lost 6 bases and J lost 9, with 12 bases in between. This CDR3 contains 12 residues. Per the germline V gene, CDR1 is MNHNY and CDR2 is SVGAGI (reference sequence). The CDR3 sequence: CASSELSGIQYF. The CDR3, as DNA: TGTGCCAGCAGCGAGTTAAGTGGCATTCAGTACTTC.

The V gene is TRBV11-2, the J gene TRBJ2-2; TRBD1 matches 8 bases. The CDR3 is 16 amino acids. Germline-derived CDR1 and CDR2 are SGHAT and FQNNGV. J lost 0 bases, V lost 6 bases, and 6 bases had no gene match. DNA for the CDR3: TGTGCCAGCAGTTTTGAGGGACAGGCGAACACCGGGGAGCTGTTTTTT. Translated, it gives CASSFEGQANTGELFF.

The CDR3: CASSLAMETEKLFF. As DNA, the CDR3 is TGTGCCAGCAGCTTAGCTATGGAGACGGAAAAACTGTTTTTT. The genes are TRBV7-2 and TRBJ1-4; D gene ambiguous. V was clipped by 0 bases and J by 8 bases, with 10 bases between them. Germline assignment: CDR1 SGHTA and CDR2 FQGNSA. The CDR3 has 14 amino acids.

The chain employs TRBV7-3 and TRBJ1-3; no reliable D call. This CDR3 contains 14 residues. V was clipped by 5 bases and J by 0 bases, with 8 bases between them. CDR1 is SGHTA and CDR2 is FQGTGA in the germline V gene. The CDR3 reads CASSPGSSGNTIYF. The CDR3 region has the DNA TGTGCCAGCAGCCCCGGTTCCTCTGGAAACACCATATATTTT.

This chain joins TRBV4-2 and TRBJ1-6; 7 positions agree with TRBD1. The CDR3 has 19 residues. The J segment lost 9 bases and the V segment lost 0 bases, leaving 17 bases of the junction unmatched. Germline V gene data show CDR1 as LGHNA and CDR2 as YNFKEQ. For the CDR3, the DNA is TGTGCCAGCAGCCAAGATCTTCTGTCTAGGAGGGGGCAAGGTTCACCCCTCCACTTT. Translated: CASSQDLLSRRGQGSPLHF.

The chain links TRBV6-1 to TRBJ1-4; TRBD1 agrees at 8 bases. The CDR3 spans 15 residues. Trimming at V came to 6 bases and at J to 7 bases, leaving 10 bases not matched to a gene. Per germline, CDR1 MNHNS and CDR2 SASEGT. Here the CDR3 reads CASSSPDRGVEKLFF. CDR3 coding DNA: TGTGCCAGCAGCTCCCCTGACAGGGGCGTTGAAAAACTGTTTTTT.

V gene TRBV13 combines with J gene TRBJ2-2; 7 bases match TRBD1. This CDR3 spans 17 amino acids. Germline CDR1 reads PRHDT; CDR2 reads FYEKMQ (reference sequence). V shed 0 bases, J shed 6 bases, and the junction held 10 bases outside the gene matches. The CDR3 sequence: CASSLGLGQGVAGELFF. DNA of the CDR3: TGTGCCAGCAGCTTAGGCCTCGGGCAGGGGGTCGCCGGGGAGCTGTTTTTT. Full variable domain (outside the CDR3, taken from reference TRBV13 and TRBJ2-2): AAGVIQSPRHLIKEKRETATLKCYPIPRHDTVYWYQQGPGQDPQFLISFYEKMQSDKGSIPDRFSAQQFSDYHSELNMSSLELGDSALYFCASSLGLGQGVAGELFFGEGSRLTVL.

The chain has TRBV7-2 and TRBJ2-2; the D is unclear. V lost 6 bases, J lost 8 bases, and 10 bases lay in between. The CDR3 extends over 12 amino acids. Germline lookup yields CDR1 SGHTA and CDR2 FQGNSA. As DNA, the CDR3 is TGTGCCAGCAGTCACGCAGTAGGGGAGCTGTTTTTT. Amino acids: CASSHAVGELFF.

The rearrangement uses TRBV7-8 and TRBJ2-7; a possible D gene is TRBD1 (6 bases). Germline V gene lookup returns CDR1 SGHVS and CDR2 FQNEAQ. This CDR3 is 15 amino acids long. V was shortened by 5 bases and J by 0 bases, with 14 bases between the two germline ends. This CDR3 is CASSQQTGRSYEQYF. CDR3 DNA: TGTGCCAGCAGCCAGCAGACAGGCCGCTCCTACGAGCAGTACTTC.

This clone was detected once. The chain couples TRBV10-3 to TRBJ2-7, with 11 bases identical to TRBD2. This CDR3 comprises 16 residues. From germline, CDR1 is ENHRY and CDR2 SYGVKD. V lost 3 bases to trimming and J lost 4 bases; unmatched junction nucleotides: 8. Written as DNA, the CDR3 is TGTGCCATCAGTGAAATTAGCGGGGGGGTAGGATACGAGCAGTACTTC. Residues: CAISEISGGVGYEQYF.

This clone showed up just a few times. This chain links TRBV18 with TRBJ2-1, with 14 positions matching TRBD2. CDR1 is KGHSH, CDR2 LQKENI, per germline. With V trimmed by 3 bases and J by 6 bases, 1 base remained unmatched. The CDR3 sequence is 15 residues long. For the CDR3, the DNA is TGTGCCAGCTCACCCGGGACTAGCGGGGGCAATGAGCAGTTCTTC. This gives the protein CASSPGTSGGNEQFF.

CDR3 nucleotide sequence: TGTGCCAGCAGGGAATCTAGGGGTACCTACGAGCAGTACTTC. It translates to CASRESRGTYEQYF. V and J are TRBV7-8 and TRBJ2-7; weak D call: TRBD1 (5 bases). Trimming removed 6 bases at V and 2 bases at J, with 14 bases between. The CDR3 runs 14 residues. Germline-derived CDR1 and CDR2 are SGHVS and FQNEAQ.

This clone has just one count. This chain uses TRBV12-5 with TRBJ1-1; TRBD1 agrees at 7 bases. The germline V gene has CDR1 LGHNT and CDR2 FRNRAP. The CDR3 sequence is 15 residues long. V shed 6 bases and J 5 bases; nucleotides not matched to a gene: 12. The CDR3 DNA sequence: TGTGCTAGTGGCACATTCCAGGGGGTGGGTACTGAAGCTTTCTTT. Its protein is CASGTFQGVGTEAFF.